The sample holds many counts of the clone carrying this T cell receptor beta chain. The sample originates from a study of blood T cell repertoires in COVID-19. Overall study context: Acute-phase and convalescent COVID-19 samples originated in the United States, Italy and Spain. The cDNA or gDNA used as material had been derived from T cells, B-cell-depleted T cells, or PBMCs.

With 1 base removed from V and 2 bases from J, the gap between germline ends came to 9 bases. Per the germline V gene, CDR1 is SGHVS and CDR2 is FQNEAQ. The CDR3 spans 15 residues. In the original processing: Reference gene primer amplification yielded estimated nucleated cell counts. The protocol was immunoSEQ multiplex PCR, while the TCRdb copy is restricted to in-frame clones and leaves out a portion. V and J calls and clone size are those listed in that table; D and trimming were worked out from the DNA. The profile covers tens of thousands of clones, with 80% to 90% appearing a single time and more than 4.5% taken by the ten largest.

The gene calls are TRBV7-8 and TRBJ2-1; the D is unclear. The sequenced sample consisted of peripheral blood. This receptor was identified in an elderly woman with active or convalescent COVID-19. CDR3 sequence (DNA): TGTGCCAGCAGCTTAGGTTTTACAGCCTACAATGAGCAGTTCTTC. Translating it yields CASSLGFTAYNEQFF.